The next 31 T cell receptor beta chains were all read from a single sample in a study of cytomegalovirus exposure and HLA in healthy donors. Clones were read by immunoSEQ multiplex PCR, and TCRdb kept only the in-frame ones, dropping some. This table has about 240,000 clones, around 88% appearing once. The sample consisted of PBMCs. Receptors originate from a woman aged 25 to 39 in good health and CMV-seropositive.

V is TRBV28 and J is TRBJ2-3; 11 bases match TRBD2. Trimming removed 3 bases from V and 4 bases from J; junction bases left unmatched: 6. Germline lookup yields CDR1 MDHEN and CDR2 SYDVKM. The CDR3 is 16 amino acids. CDR3 loop: CASSFVAGGSADTQYF. In DNA form, the CDR3 reads TGTGCCAGCAGTTTTGTAGCGGGAGGGAGCGCAGATACGCAGTATTTT.

This rearrangement joins TRBV4-1 to TRBJ1-1; D unclear. Germline lookup yields CDR1 MGHRA and CDR2 YSYEKL. This CDR3 comprises 14 residues. V was trimmed by 1 base and J by 3 bases, leaving 9 bases between them. DNA of the CDR3: TGCGCCAGCAGCCAAGTCGCCGGGGACACTGAAGCTTTCTTT. It encodes CASSQVAGDTEAFF.

The gene calls are TRBV19 and TRBJ1-4, with 7 bases identical to TRBD1. Germline lookup yields CDR1 LNHDA and CDR2 SQIVND (reference sequence). V lost 6 bases, J lost 8 bases, and 15 bases stayed unmatched. The CDR3 loop spans 16 amino acids. CDR3 amino acids: CASSPPLTGQGEKLFF. The CDR3 bases are TGTGCCAGTAGCCCCCCCCTGACAGGGCAGGGAGAAAAACTGTTTTTT.

V gene TRBV5-6 combines with J gene TRBJ2-7; 7 positions match TRBD2. In germline, CDR1 is SGHDT, CDR2 YYEEEE. The CDR3 has 15 amino acids. The trim removed 1 base at V and 4 bases at J, leaving 8 bases unmatched. The DNA of the CDR3 is TGTGCCAGCAGCTTGCAGGGAGGGCTAGTATACGAGCAGTACTTC. This translates into CASSLQGGLVYEQYF.

The chain combines TRBV13 with TRBJ2-2; TRBD1 is a possible D gene (6 bases). This CDR3 is built from 18 residues. The V gene lost 1 base and the J gene lost 1 base, with 16 bases spanning the gap. Germline loops: CDR1 PRHDT, CDR2 FYEKMQ (reference sequence). The CDR3 region is CASSLAYRDNQNTGELFF. CDR3 nucleotide sequence: TGTGCCAGCAGCTTAGCCTACCGGGACAACCAGAACACCGGGGAGCTGTTTTTT.

This chain connects TRBV7-9 to TRBJ2-3; TRBD1 matches at 9 bases. V was clipped by 5 bases and J by 0 bases; unmatched bases: 15. Germline CDR1 SEHNR, CDR2 FQNEAQ (reference sequence). This CDR3 has 19 residues. For the CDR3, the DNA is TGTGCCAGCAGCACTGGGACAGGGCCCTCATTTCGAAGCACAGATACGCAGTATTTT. Residues: CASSTGTGPSFRSTDTQYF.

This rearrangement joins TRBV15 to TRBJ1-5, with D uncertain. CDR1 is LNHNV and CDR2 is YYDKDF in the germline V gene (reference sequence). The CDR3 extends over 13 amino acids. Trimming took off 4 bases at V and 0 bases at J, with 4 bases between the two ends. CDR3 nucleotides: TGTGCCACCAGCACAGGTAGCAATCAGCCCCAGCATTTT. Translated, it gives CATSTGSNQPQHF.

The chain joins TRBV15 to TRBJ2-3, with TRBD1 matching over 8 bases. The CDR3 spans 15 residues. V lost 0 bases to trimming and J lost 5 bases; unmatched junction nucleotides: 4. Germline V lookup: CDR1 LNHNV, CDR2 YYDKDF (reference sequence). The CDR3 bases are TGTGCCACCAGCAGAGAAGACAGGGGAGTAGATACGCAGTATTTT. It yields the protein CATSREDRGVDTQYF.

In this sample, this clone turned up a few times. J is TRBJ1-1 and V is TRBV30; the D gene is possibly TRBD1 (5 bases). The CDR3 spans 13 residues. Trimming took 0 bases from V and 10 from J, leaving 15 bases between them. CDR1 GTSNPN and CDR2 SVGIG come from the germline V gene (reference sequence). The CDR3: CAWSVISAGGAFF. The CDR3 bases are TGTGCCTGGAGTGTAATCTCCGCCGGGGGAGCTTTCTTT. Complete variable domain (other parts from reference TRBV30 and TRBJ1-1): SQTIHQWPATLVQPVGSPLSLECTVEGTSNPNLYWYRQAAGRGLQLLFYSVGIGQISSEVPQNLSASRPQDRQFILSSKKLLLSDSGFYLCAWSVISAGGAFFGQGTRLTVV.

The chain joins TRBV7-2 to TRBJ2-7, with 7 nucleotides matching TRBD1. V trimming: 5 bases; J trimming: 1 base; junction bases outside the gene matches: 8. The CDR3 is 15 residues long. Germline CDR1 SGHTA, CDR2 FQGNSA. The CDR3 region is CASSPLGTASYEQYF. In DNA form, the CDR3 reads TGTGCCAGCAGCCCCCTCGGGACAGCTTCCTACGAGCAGTACTTC.

The chain joins TRBV5-1 to TRBJ1-2; the D is unclear. Trimming took off 0 bases at V and 7 bases at J, with 10 bases between the two ends. The CDR3 extends over 13 amino acids. Germline lookup yields CDR1 SGHRS and CDR2 YFSETQ. This chain's CDR3 is CASSLVPGGGYTF. The CDR3 nucleotides read TGCGCCAGCAGCTTGGTGCCAGGTGGTGGCTACACCTTC.

The chain combines TRBV5-1 with TRBJ2-7; the match to TRBD2 covers 8 bases. The V segment lost 4 bases and the J segment 1 base; nucleotides outside the gene matches: 4. CDR1 is SGHRS, CDR2 YFSETQ, per germline. This CDR3 contains 14 residues. The CDR3 sequence is CASSEAGVSYEQYF. The CDR3 DNA sequence: TGCGCCAGCAGCGAAGCGGGAGTATCCTACGAGCAGTACTTC.

The gene calls are TRBV27 and TRBJ2-7; 8 nucleotides agree with TRBD1. Germline V gives CDR1 MNHEY, CDR2 SMNVEV (reference sequence). The CDR3 runs to 15 residues. V dropped 6 bases and J dropped 0; count of bases not matched to a gene: 7. The CDR3 region is CASSPDRVSSYEQYF. CDR3 in DNA: TGTGCCAGCAGCCCGGACAGGGTGAGCTCCTACGAGCAGTACTTC.

The rearrangement links TRBV19 to TRBJ1-5; D might be TRBD1 (5 bases). CDR1 is LNHDA, CDR2 SQIVND, per germline (reference sequence). The CDR3 extends over 14 amino acids. Trimming left V 4 bases short and J 3 bases short, with 10 bases between. The CDR3 loop is CASSTDTTNQPQHF. The CDR3 DNA is TGTGCCAGTAGTACGGACACGACCAATCAGCCCCAGCATTTT.

The rearrangement uses TRBV6-6 and TRBJ1-2; 9 nucleotides line up with TRBD1. The germline V gene has CDR1 MNHNY and CDR2 SVGAGI (reference sequence). With V trimmed by 11 bases and J by 2 bases, 9 bases remained unmatched. The CDR3 consists of 14 residues. The CDR3 DNA sequence: TGTGCCTCTTCACCCGGGACAGGGAACTATGGCTACACCTTC. Translation gives CASSPGTGNYGYTF.

The chain employs TRBV4-1 and TRBJ2-7; D ambiguous. This CDR3 is 13 amino acids long. V shed 5 bases and J shed 1 base, with 9 bases lying between them. Germline V CDR1 and CDR2: MGHRA, YSYEKL. The CDR3 loop reads CASSAATSYEQYF. CDR3 DNA sequence: TGCGCCAGCAGCGCCGCGACTTCCTACGAGCAGTACTTC.

The chain uses TRBV4-1 and TRBJ1-5; D possibly corresponds to TRBD1 (5 bases). In germline, CDR1 is MGHRA, CDR2 YSYEKL. Trimming removed 0 bases from V and 7 bases from J, with 16 bases in between. This CDR3 spans 16 amino acids. This CDR3 reads CASSQEGYRHDQPQHF. The CDR3 bases are TGCGCCAGCAGCCAAGAGGGGTACAGGCACGACCAGCCCCAGCATTTT.

This chain links TRBV5-1 with TRBJ1-1; TRBD1 matches at 8 bases. From germline, CDR1 is SGHRS and CDR2 YFSETQ. With 3 bases clipped from V and 6 bases from J, the junction kept 1 base outside the gene matches. This CDR3 contains 12 residues. CDR3 DNA sequence: TGCGCCAGCAGCTCGACAGGGGCTGAAGCTTTCTTT. This encodes CASSSTGAEAFF.

The rearrangement links TRBV10-3 to TRBJ2-7, with TRBD2 matching 7 bases. Germline lookup yields CDR1 ENHRY and CDR2 SYGVKD. CDR3 length: 15 amino acids. The junction had 16 bases not matched to a gene; V was cut back by 7 bases and J by 7 bases. The CDR3: CAIKDTRRESEEQYF. CDR3 coding DNA: TGTGCCATCAAGGACACTCGGCGGGAGTCGGAGGAGCAGTACTTC.

V usage is TRBV4-1 and J usage is TRBJ2-7, with 11 positions matching TRBD2. The CDR3 length is 18 residues. Per germline, CDR1 MGHRA and CDR2 YSYEKL. V gave up 3 bases and J gave up 2 bases; unmatched junction bases: 12. CDR3 protein: CASSQEIGTSGYPYEQYF. CDR3 in DNA: TGCGCCAGCAGCCAGGAAATAGGGACTAGCGGATATCCCTACGAGCAGTACTTC.

The chain recombines TRBV11-3 with TRBJ2-2; 8 bases fit TRBD2. Unmatched junction bases numbered 8, after V lost 5 bases and J lost 6 bases. The CDR3 is made up of 15 amino acids. Per germline, CDR1 SGHNT and CDR2 YENEEA. CDR3 residues: CASSQGLVNAGELFF. The CDR3 coding sequence is TGTGCCAGCAGCCAGGGACTAGTTAACGCCGGGGAGCTGTTTTTT.

The chain is built from TRBV20-1 and TRBJ2-5; D unresolved. This CDR3 region has 11 residues. The V and J ends lost 3 bases and 5 bases respectively, with 7 bases between them. The germline V gene has CDR1 DFQATT and CDR2 SNEGSKA (reference sequence). CDR3 region: CSASLTETQYF. CDR3 in DNA: TGCAGTGCTAGTCTAACGGAGACCCAGTACTTC.

CDR3 nucleotide sequence: TGTGCCACCAGCAGCGGACAGGGGATCACAGATACGCAGTATTTT. Translation gives CATSSGQGITDTQYF. The genes are TRBV15 and TRBJ2-3, with TRBD1 matching over 9 bases. The CDR3 length is 15 residues. The germline V gene encodes CDR1 LNHNV and CDR2 YYDKDF (reference sequence). The J segment lost 2 bases and the V segment lost 3 bases, leaving 3 bases of the junction unmatched.

The J gene is TRBJ1-2, the V gene TRBV27; the match to TRBD1 covers 7 bases. Per the germline V gene, CDR1 is MNHEY and CDR2 is SMNVEV (reference sequence). With V trimmed by 6 bases and J by 8 bases, 15 bases remained unmatched. There are 15 residues in the CDR3. The CDR3 coding sequence is TGTGCCAGCAGCCCCACGGACAGGCCTGGCTCCGGCTACACCTTC. Encoded protein: CASSPTDRPGSGYTF.

V usage is TRBV4-1 and J usage is TRBJ2-5; D is perhaps TRBD2 (5 bases). The CDR3 runs to 16 residues. Trimming took off 1 base at V and 4 bases at J, with 16 bases between the two ends. Germline CDR1 is MGHRA and CDR2 is YSYEKL. The CDR3 region has the DNA TGCGCCAGCAGCCAAGCTGGGAGTAGCTTGTTAGAGACCCAGTACTTC. It is translated as CASSQAGSSLLETQYF.

The rearrangement joins TRBV6-5 to TRBJ1-5, with D unclear. The CDR3 loop spans 14 amino acids. Trimming shortened V by 5 bases and J by 4 bases, and 12 bases separated the two germline ends. Germline V gives CDR1 MNHEY, CDR2 SVGAGI. The CDR3 here is CASSMDWKNQPQHF. CDR3 coding DNA: TGTGCCAGCAGTATGGACTGGAAAAATCAGCCCCAGCATTTT.

The V call is TRBV11-2, the J call TRBJ2-1; D gene unclear. The CDR3 covers 14 residues. With 1 base removed from V and 9 bases from J, the gap between germline ends came to 13 bases. Germline assignment: CDR1 SGHAT and CDR2 FQNNGV. The CDR3 spells CASSLGVRSSEQFF. CDR3 nucleotide sequence: TGTGCCAGCAGCTTAGGAGTGCGGAGCTCTGAGCAGTTCTTC. The full variable domain, its missing parts supplied by reference TRBV11-2 and TRBJ2-1, is EAGVAQSPRYKIIEKRQSVAFWCNPISGHATLYWYQQILGQGPKLLIQFQNNGVVDDSQLPKDRFSAERLKGVDSTLKIQPAKLEDSAVYLCASSLGVRSSEQFFGPGTRLTVL.

The chain links TRBV2 to TRBJ1-5, with a possible D match to TRBD1 (5 bases). The germline V and J ends were trimmed by 2 bases and 4 bases, with 15 bases remaining between them. CDR1 is SNHLY and CDR2 is FYNNEI in the germline V gene. The CDR3 has 16 residues. The CDR3 here is CASSELLGALNQPQHF. Written as DNA, the CDR3 is TGTGCCAGCAGTGAATTGTTAGGGGCCCTTAATCAGCCCCAGCATTTT.

Only one count was recorded for this clone. This chain joins TRBV6-4 and TRBJ2-3; D not certain. Germline values: CDR1 MRHNA, CDR2 SNTAGT. V gave up 0 bases and J gave up 5 bases, with 3 bases separating them. CDR3 length equals 12 residues. The CDR3 bases are TGTGCCAGCAGTGACTCCGGAGATACGCAGTATTTT. Protein sequence: CASSDSGDTQYF.

This chain links TRBV7-2 with TRBJ2-7; D remains ambiguous. This CDR3 region has 15 residues. Trimming shortened V by 2 bases and J by 2 bases, and 13 bases separated the two germline ends. Germline CDR1 is SGHTA and CDR2 is FQGNSA. CDR3 DNA sequence: TGTGCCAGCAGCTTACGTGTGTCTATAGCCTACGAGCAGTACTTC. This codes for CASSLRVSIAYEQYF.

The V gene is TRBV27, the J gene TRBJ1-5, with TRBD1 matching over 8 bases. This CDR3 has 15 amino acids. J lost 5 bases, V lost 6 bases, and 9 bases had no gene match. Germline CDR1 MNHEY, CDR2 SMNVEV (reference sequence). As DNA, the CDR3 is TGTGCCAGCAGCCGGACAGGGATGGGGGATCAGCCCCAGCATTTT. It specifies CASSRTGMGDQPQHF.